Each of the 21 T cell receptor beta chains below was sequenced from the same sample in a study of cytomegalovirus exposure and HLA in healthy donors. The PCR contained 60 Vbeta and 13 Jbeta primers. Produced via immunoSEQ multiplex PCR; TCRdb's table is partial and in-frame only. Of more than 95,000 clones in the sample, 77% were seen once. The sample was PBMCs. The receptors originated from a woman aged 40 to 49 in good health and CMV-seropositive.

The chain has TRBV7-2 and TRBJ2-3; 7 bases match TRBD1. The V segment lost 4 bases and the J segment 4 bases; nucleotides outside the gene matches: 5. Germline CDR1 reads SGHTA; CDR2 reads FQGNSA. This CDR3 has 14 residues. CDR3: CASSSGQRADTQYF. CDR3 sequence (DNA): TGTGCCAGCAGCTCGGGACAGAGAGCAGATACGCAGTATTTT.

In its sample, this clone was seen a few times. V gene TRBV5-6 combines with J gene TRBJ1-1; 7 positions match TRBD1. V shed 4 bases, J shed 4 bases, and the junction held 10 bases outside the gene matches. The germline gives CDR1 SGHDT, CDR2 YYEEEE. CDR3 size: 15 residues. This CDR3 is CASSLLRGRVTEAFF. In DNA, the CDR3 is TGTGCCAGCAGCCTTCTAAGGGGGCGGGTCACTGAAGCTTTCTTT.

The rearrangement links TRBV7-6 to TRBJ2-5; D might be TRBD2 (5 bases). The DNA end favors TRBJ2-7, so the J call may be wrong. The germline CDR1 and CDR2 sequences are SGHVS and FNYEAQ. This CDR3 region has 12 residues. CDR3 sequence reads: CASSGSSYEQYF. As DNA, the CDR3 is TGTGCCAGCAGCGGGAGCTCCTACGAGCAGTACTTC.

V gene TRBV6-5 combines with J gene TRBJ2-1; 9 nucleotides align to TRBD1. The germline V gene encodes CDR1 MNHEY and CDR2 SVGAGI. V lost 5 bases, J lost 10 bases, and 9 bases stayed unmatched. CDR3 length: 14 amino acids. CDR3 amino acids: CASSGQGMIREQFF. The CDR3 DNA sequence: TGTGCCAGCAGTGGACAGGGGATGATCAGAGAGCAGTTCTTC.

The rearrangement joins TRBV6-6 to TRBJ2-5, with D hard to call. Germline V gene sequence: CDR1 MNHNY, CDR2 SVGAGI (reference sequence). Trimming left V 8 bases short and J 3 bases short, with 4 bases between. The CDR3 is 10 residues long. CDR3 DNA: TGTGCCAGCGGAGAAGAGACCCAGTACTTC. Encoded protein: CASGEETQYF.

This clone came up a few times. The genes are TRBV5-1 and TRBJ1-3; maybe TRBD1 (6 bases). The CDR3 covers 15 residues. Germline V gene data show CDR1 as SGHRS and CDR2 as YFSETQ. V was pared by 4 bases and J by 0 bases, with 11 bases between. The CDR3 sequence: CASSRGQDSGNTIYF. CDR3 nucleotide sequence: TGCGCCAGCAGCCGGGGACAAGACTCTGGAAACACCATATATTTT.

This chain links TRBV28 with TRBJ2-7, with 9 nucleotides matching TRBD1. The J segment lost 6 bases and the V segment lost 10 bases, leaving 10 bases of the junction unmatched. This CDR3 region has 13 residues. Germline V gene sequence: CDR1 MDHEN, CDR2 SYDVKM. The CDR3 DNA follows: TGTGCCACCAGCGGGACAGGGACGGGCGAGCAGTACTTC. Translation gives CATSGTGTGEQYF.

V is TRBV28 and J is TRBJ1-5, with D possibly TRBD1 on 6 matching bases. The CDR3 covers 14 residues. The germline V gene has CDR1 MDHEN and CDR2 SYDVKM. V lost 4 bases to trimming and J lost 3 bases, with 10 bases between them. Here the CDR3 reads CASSSGTYNQPQHF. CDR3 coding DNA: TGTGCCAGCAGTTCCGGGACATACAATCAGCCCCAGCATTTT.

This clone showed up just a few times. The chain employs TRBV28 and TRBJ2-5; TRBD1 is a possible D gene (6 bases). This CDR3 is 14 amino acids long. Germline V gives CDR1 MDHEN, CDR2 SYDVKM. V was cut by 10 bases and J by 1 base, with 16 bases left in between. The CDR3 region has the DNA TGTGCCACCGACCGATCGACAGGCCAAGAGACCCAGTACTTC. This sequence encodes CATDRSTGQETQYF.

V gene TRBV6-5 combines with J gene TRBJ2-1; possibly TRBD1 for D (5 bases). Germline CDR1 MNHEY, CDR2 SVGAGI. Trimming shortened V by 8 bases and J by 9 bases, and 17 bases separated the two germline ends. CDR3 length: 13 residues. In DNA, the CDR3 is TGTGCCAGCTCTCGAACCCCCCAGGGTGAGCAGTTCTTC. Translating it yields CASSRTPQGEQFF.

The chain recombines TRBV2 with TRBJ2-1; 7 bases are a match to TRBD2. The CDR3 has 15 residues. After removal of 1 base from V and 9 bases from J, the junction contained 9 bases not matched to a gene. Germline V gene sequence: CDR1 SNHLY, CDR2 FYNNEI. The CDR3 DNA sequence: TGTGCCAGCAGTGAAGGCGGGAGAGGCCTCGGTGAGCAGTTCTTC. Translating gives CASSEGGRGLGEQFF.

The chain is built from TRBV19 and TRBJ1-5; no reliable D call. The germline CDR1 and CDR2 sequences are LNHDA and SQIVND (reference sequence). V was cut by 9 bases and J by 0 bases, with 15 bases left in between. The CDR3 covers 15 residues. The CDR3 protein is CASRADGYSNQPQHF. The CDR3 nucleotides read TGTGCCAGCAGAGCGGACGGTTATAGCAATCAGCCCCAGCATTTT.

CDR3 loop: CASSRDRAYEQYF. CDR3 sequence (DNA): TGTGCCAGCAGCCGGGACAGGGCCTACGAGCAGTACTTC. The rearrangement uses TRBV27 and TRBJ2-7; 9 nucleotides line up with TRBD1. V lost 6 bases to trimming and J lost 2 bases; unmatched junction nucleotides: 2. CDR1 is MNHEY, CDR2 SMNVEV, per germline (reference sequence). This CDR3 spans 13 amino acids.

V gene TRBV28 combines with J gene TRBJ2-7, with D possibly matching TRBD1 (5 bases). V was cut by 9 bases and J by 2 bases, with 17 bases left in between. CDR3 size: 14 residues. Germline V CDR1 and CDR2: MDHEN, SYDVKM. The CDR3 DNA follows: TGTGCCAGTTTTGGGGCAAGCCCTACCTACGAGCAGTACTTC. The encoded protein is CASFGASPTYEQYF. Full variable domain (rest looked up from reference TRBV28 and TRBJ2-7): DVKVTQSSRYLVKRTGEKVFLECVQDMDHENMFWYRQDPGLGLRLIYFSYDVKMKEKGDIPEGYSVSREKKERFSLILESASTNQTSMYLCASFGASPTYEQYFGPGTRLTVT.

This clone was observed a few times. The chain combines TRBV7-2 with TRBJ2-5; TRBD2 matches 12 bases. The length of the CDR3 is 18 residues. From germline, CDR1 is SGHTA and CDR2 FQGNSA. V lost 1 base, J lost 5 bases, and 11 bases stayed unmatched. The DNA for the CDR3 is TGTGCCAGCAGCTTAGGGGCGGGTTTCGGACTAGCGGGGGAGACCCAGTACTTC. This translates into CASSLGAGFGLAGETQYF.

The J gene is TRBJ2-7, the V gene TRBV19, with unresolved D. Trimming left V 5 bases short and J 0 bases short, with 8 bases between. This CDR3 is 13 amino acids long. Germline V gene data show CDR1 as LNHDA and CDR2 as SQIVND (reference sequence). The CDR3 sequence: CASSHASSYEQYF. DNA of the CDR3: TGTGCCAGTAGTCACGCCAGCTCCTACGAGCAGTACTTC.

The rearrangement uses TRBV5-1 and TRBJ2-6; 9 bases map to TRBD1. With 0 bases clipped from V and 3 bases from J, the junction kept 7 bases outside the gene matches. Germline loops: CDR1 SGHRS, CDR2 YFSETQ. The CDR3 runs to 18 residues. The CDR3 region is CASSLAGTGLGGANVLTF. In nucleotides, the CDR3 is TGCGCCAGCAGCTTGGCCGGGACAGGGTTGGGTGGGGCCAACGTCCTGACTTTC.

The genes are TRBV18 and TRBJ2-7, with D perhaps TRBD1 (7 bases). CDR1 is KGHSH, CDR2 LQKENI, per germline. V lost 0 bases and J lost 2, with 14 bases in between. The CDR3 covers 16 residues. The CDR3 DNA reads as TGTGCCAGCTCACCACCGGAATCAGGGGGGACCTACGAGCAGTACTTC. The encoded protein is CASSPPESGGTYEQYF.

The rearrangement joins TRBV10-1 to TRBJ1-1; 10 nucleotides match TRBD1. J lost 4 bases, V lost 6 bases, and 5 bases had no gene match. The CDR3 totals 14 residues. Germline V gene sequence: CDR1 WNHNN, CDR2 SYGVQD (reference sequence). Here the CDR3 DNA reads TGCGCCAGCAGCGCGGGACAGGGGACCACTGAAGCTTTCTTT. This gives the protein CASSAGQGTTEAFF.

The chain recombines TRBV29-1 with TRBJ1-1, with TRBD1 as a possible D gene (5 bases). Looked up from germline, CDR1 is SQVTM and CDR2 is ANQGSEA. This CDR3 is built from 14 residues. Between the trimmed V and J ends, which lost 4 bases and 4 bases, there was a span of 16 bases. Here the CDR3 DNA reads TGCAGCGTTGCCCTGGACACCGGGGGCACTGAAGCTTTCTTT. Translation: CSVALDTGGTEAFF.

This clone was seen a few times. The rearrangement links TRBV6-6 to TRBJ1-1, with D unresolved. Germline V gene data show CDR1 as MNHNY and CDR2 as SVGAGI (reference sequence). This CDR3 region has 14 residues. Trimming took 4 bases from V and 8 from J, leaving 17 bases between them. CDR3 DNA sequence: TGTGCCAGCAGTTCCCTTCGCAAGGAGACCGAAGCTTTCTTT. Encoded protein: CASSSLRKETEAFF.